These T cell receptor beta chains were read from a single sample in a study of cytomegalovirus exposure and HLA in healthy donors. Method: immunoSEQ multiplex PCR; TCRdb's copy keeps in-frame clones and lacks some. The table includes roughly 150,000 clones, over 60% detected once. Input material: PBMCs. These receptors were collected from a male donor in good health and CMV-seronegative. Each CDR3 is given with its conserved first and last residue. Each record gives: D gene, clone size, CDR3 length, V gene, J gene, CDR3 protein, CDR3 DNA. D genes are given only for firm matches. Clone size appears in some rows only: once, few, many, or a class for an expanded clone.

D: TRBD2; size: few; length: 14; V: TRBV19; J: TRBJ2-1; CDR3: CASTVGRGGLEQFF; DNA: TGTGCCAGTACGGTTGGGCGGGGGGGACTTGAGCAGTTCTTC
D: .; size: .; length: 13; V: TRBV7-2; J: TRBJ1-2; CDR3: CASSLDSNYGYTF; DNA: TGTGCCAGCAGCTTGGACAGCAACTATGGCTACACCTTC
D: TRBD1; size: few; length: 15; V: TRBV6-5; J: TRBJ1-4; CDR3: CASSWTGRTNEKLFF; DNA: TGTGCCAGCAGTTGGACAGGGCGTACTAATGAAAAACTGTTTTTT
D: .; size: .; length: 15; V: TRBV5-1; J: TRBJ2-7; CDR3: CASARGLVPSYEQYF; DNA: TGCGCCAGCGCAAGGGGACTTGTTCCCTCCTACGAGCAGTACTTC
D: TRBD1; size: .; length: 14; V: TRBV28; J: TRBJ2-7; CDR3: CASSSRDSTYEQYF; DNA: TGTGCCAGCAGTTCCCGGGACAGCACCTACGAGCAGTACTTC
D: TRBD2; size: .; length: 18; V: TRBV5-5; J: TRBJ2-7; CDR3: CASSAGLAVGGGVYEQYF; DNA: TGTGCCAGCAGCGCGGGACTAGCGGTCGGAGGTGGGGTGTACGAGCAGTACTTC
D: TRBD2; size: once; length: 16; V: TRBV19; J: TRBJ2-1; CDR3: CASSMGLAGGPPEQFF; DNA: TGTGCCAGTAGTATGGGACTAGCGGGGGGGCCCCCTGAGCAGTTCTTC
D: TRBD2; size: .; length: 16; V: TRBV7-9; J: TRBJ2-1; CDR3: CASSSPGAGAFNEQFF; DNA: TGTGCCAGCAGCTCCCCAGGTGCGGGAGCTTTCAATGAGCAGTTCTTC
D: TRBD2; size: few; length: 15; V: TRBV6-4; J: TRBJ2-3; CDR3: CASSTTSGGADTQYF; DNA: TGTGCCAGCAGCACCACTAGCGGGGGAGCAGATACGCAGTATTTT
D: TRBD1; size: .; length: 13; V: TRBV2; J: TRBJ2-5; CDR3: CASSRDSQETQYF; DNA: TGTGCCAGCAGTAGGGACAGCCAAGAGACCCAGTACTTC
D: .; size: .; length: 15; V: TRBV6-5; J: TRBJ2-2; CDR3: CASSLSRVVSRELFF; DNA: TGTGCCAGCAGTCTAAGTCGGGTAGTCAGCCGGGAGCTGTTTTTT
D: .; size: .; length: 14; V: TRBV6-5; J: TRBJ2-1; CDR3: CASTPSPRYNEQFF; DNA: TGTGCCAGCACCCCTTCCCCGCGGTACAATGAGCAGTTCTTC
D: .; size: .; length: 15; V: TRBV4-3; J: TRBJ2-1; CDR3: CASSQGLARVNEQFF; DNA: TGCGCCAGCAGCCAAGGCCTAGCGAGAGTGAATGAGCAGTTCTTC
D: .; size: once; length: 14; V: TRBV5-1; J: TRBJ2-3; CDR3: CASSLRSNTDTQYF; DNA: TGCGCCAGCAGCTTGCGGTCCAACACAGATACGCAGTATTTT
D: .; size: once; length: 15; V: TRBV27; J: TRBJ2-7; CDR3: CASSLSWVWRDEQYF; DNA: TGTGCCAGCAGTTTATCGTGGGTCTGGCGGGACGAGCAGTACTTC
D: .; size: .; length: 15; V: TRBV7-6; J: TRBJ1-3; CDR3: CASSAMTGTGNTIYF; DNA: TGTGCCAGCAGCGCCATGACAGGCACTGGAAACACCATATATTTT
D: .; size: .; length: 14; V: TRBV5-1; J: TRBJ1-3; CDR3: CASSLDSSGNTIYF; DNA: TGCGCCAGCAGCTTGGACAGCTCTGGAAACACCATATATTTT
D: .; size: few; length: 14; V: TRBV6-5; J: TRBJ2-7; CDR3: CASSEGEGSYEQYF; DNA: TGTGCCAGCAGTGAAGGCGAAGGGAGCTACGAGCAGTACTTC
D: TRBD2; size: .; length: 16; V: TRBV4-1; J: TRBJ2-2; CDR3: CASSLTSGINTGELFF; DNA: TGCGCCAGCAGCCTAACTAGCGGGATTAACACCGGGGAGCTGTTTTTT
D: TRBD2; size: .; length: 17; V: TRBV4-1; J: TRBJ2-1; CDR3: CASSQERGTSGYNEQFF; DNA: TGCGCCAGCAGCCAAGAGAGGGGGACTAGCGGCTACAATGAGCAGTTCTTC
D: TRBD1; size: .; length: 15; V: TRBV14; J: TRBJ1-2; CDR3: CASSTWDRTNYGYTF; DNA: TGTGCCAGCAGCACGTGGGACAGGACTAACTATGGCTACACCTTC
D: .; size: .; length: 14; V: TRBV15; J: TRBJ1-4; CDR3: CATSRAATNEKLFF; DNA: TGTGCCACCAGCAGAGCGGCAACTAATGAAAAACTGTTTTTT
D: .; size: .; length: 16; V: TRBV6-1; J: TRBJ1-5; CDR3: CASSARQLVGNQPQHF; DNA: TGTGCCAGCAGTGCCCGACAGCTTGTGGGCAATCAGCCCCAGCATTTT
D: .; size: once; length: 17; V: TRBV7-2; J: TRBJ1-6; CDR3: CASSVGLGGRYNSPLHF; DNA: TGTGCCAGCAGCGTCGGGTTAGGAGGACGGTATAATTCACCCCTCCACTTT
D: .; size: .; length: 15; V: TRBV7-9; J: TRBJ1-1; CDR3: CASRETDYLTTEAFF; DNA: TGTGCCAGCAGAGAGACTGATTACCTAACCACTGAAGCTTTCTTT
D: TRBD2; size: .; length: 15; V: TRBV19; J: TRBJ2-1; CDR3: CASSIAAGTSGEQFF; DNA: TGTGCCAGTAGTATAGCCGCCGGGACTAGCGGTGAGCAGTTCTTC
D: .; size: .; length: 14; V: TRBV7-9; J: TRBJ2-7; CDR3: CSSSAGTASYEQYF; DNA: TGTTCCAGCAGCGCCGGAACAGCCTCCTACGAGCAGTACTTC
D: TRBD1; size: few; length: 16; V: TRBV7-8; J: TRBJ1-2; CDR3: CASSARQQRQGRGYTF; DNA: TGTGCCAGCAGCGCGAGACAGCAGAGACAGGGAAGGGGCTACACCTTC
D: TRBD1; size: .; length: 15; V: TRBV7-3; J: TRBJ1-3; CDR3: CASSRDRASGNTIYF; DNA: TGTGCCAGCAGTCGGGACAGGGCCAGTGGAAACACCATATATTTT
D: .; size: .; length: 13; V: TRBV19; J: TRBJ1-1; CDR3: CASSIGQRQEAFF; DNA: TGTGCCAGTAGTATCGGACAAAGACAAGAAGCTTTCTTT
D: TRBD2; size: .; length: 15; V: TRBV30; J: TRBJ2-3; CDR3: CAWTRLAGGADTQYF; DNA: TGTGCCTGGACGAGGCTAGCGGGAGGAGCAGATACGCAGTATTTT
D: TRBD1; size: few; length: 15; V: TRBV5-1; J: TRBJ2-2; CDR3: CASGQGDLGTGELFF; DNA: TGCGCCAGCGGACAGGGGGATCTGGGCACCGGGGAGCTGTTTTTT
D: .; size: .; length: 13; V: TRBV18; J: TRBJ2-5; CDR3: CASSPPGQETQYF; DNA: TGTGCCAGCTCACCCCCGGGGCAAGAGACCCAGTACTTC
D: TRBD2; size: .; length: 16; V: TRBV10-3; J: TRBJ2-1; CDR3: CAISHLAGGSYNEQFF; DNA: TGTGCCATCAGTCACCTAGCGGGGGGCTCCTACAATGAGCAGTTCTTC
D: .; size: .; length: 15; V: TRBV28; J: TRBJ1-4; CDR3: CASREEGGGGEKLFF; DNA: TGTGCCAGCAGGGAAGAAGGGGGGGGTGGTGAAAAACTGTTTTTT
D: .; size: .; length: 13; V: TRBV19; J: TRBJ1-5; CDR3: CATSWGERQPQHF; DNA: TGTGCCACCTCGTGGGGGGAGCGTCAGCCCCAGCATTTT
D: TRBD2; size: .; length: 15; V: TRBV7-9; J: TRBJ2-7; CDR3: CASSLGTSGSYEQYF; DNA: TGTGCCAGCAGCTTAGGTACTAGCGGGAGTTACGAGCAGTACTTC
D: TRBD2; size: .; length: 15; V: TRBV25-1; J: TRBJ2-3; CDR3: CASSDPTSGRDTQYF; DNA: TGTGCCAGCAGTGACCCGACTAGCGGGAGGGATACGCAGTATTTT
D: .; size: .; length: 13; V: TRBV6-1; J: TRBJ2-3; CDR3: CASRVGHTDTQYF; DNA: TGTGCCAGCAGGGTCGGTCACACAGATACGCAGTATTTT